One sample yielded the 28 T cell receptor beta chains listed below, sequenced in a study of cytomegalovirus exposure and HLA in healthy donors. 60 Vbeta and 13 Jbeta primers were used in PCR. The repertoire was sequenced with immunoSEQ multiplex PCR; TCRdb's copy has only in-frame clones and lacks some. The sample lists roughly 100,000 clones, approximately 72% seen once, with 2.5% to 4% in the top ten. The sequenced sample consisted of PBMCs. These receptors all come from a woman aged 45-60 years in good health and CMV-seronegative.

The J gene is TRBJ1-4, the V gene TRBV7-9, with D tentatively TRBD1 (5 bases). V was trimmed by 4 bases and J by 0 bases, leaving 9 bases between them. This CDR3 contains 15 residues. CDR1 and CDR2 from the germline V gene are SEHNR and FQNEAQ (reference sequence). The CDR3 DNA reads as TGTGCCAGCAGCTCCCTCAGGGCAACTAATGAAAAACTGTTTTTT. It translates to CASSSLRATNEKLFF.

The chain recombines TRBV7-9 with TRBJ2-2, with 7 bases that match TRBD2. Losses at the gene ends were 0 bases for V and 3 bases for J; bases not matched to a gene: 10. Germline CDR1 is SEHNR and CDR2 is FQNEAQ (reference sequence). There are 18 residues in the CDR3. Here the CDR3 reads CASSLAIYAGVDTGELFF. In nucleotides, the CDR3 is TGTGCCAGCAGCTTAGCGATTTACGCGGGAGTCGACACCGGGGAGCTGTTTTTT.

V usage is TRBV5-1 and J usage is TRBJ2-1; 14 nucleotides align to TRBD2. The CDR3 runs to 17 residues. V shed 4 bases, J shed 3 bases, and the junction held 6 bases outside the gene matches. Looked up from germline, CDR1 is SGHRS and CDR2 is YFSETQ. The chain's CDR3 is CASSNRLAGGLYNEQFF. The DNA for the CDR3 is TGCGCCAGCAGCAATCGACTAGCGGGGGGGCTCTACAATGAGCAGTTCTTC.

The chain's CDR3 is CATRQGTYEQYF. In nucleotides, the CDR3 is TGTGCCACAAGACAGGGAACCTACGAGCAGTACTTC. The chain carries TRBV6-1 and TRBJ2-7; 7 bases agree with TRBD1. The V segment lost 10 bases and the J segment 2 bases; nucleotides outside the gene matches: 5. Germline V CDR1 and CDR2: MNHNS, SASEGT. The CDR3 totals 12 residues.

This clone has more than one count but fewer than ten. This chain joins TRBV19 and TRBJ2-7, with 8 bases matching TRBD1. Unmatched junction bases numbered 5, after V lost 0 bases and J lost 1 base. This CDR3 contains 16 residues. Germline CDR1 and CDR2: LNHDA and SQIVND (reference sequence). The CDR3 here is CASSIEGGQASYEQYF. The CDR3, as DNA: TGTGCCAGTAGTATAGAGGGGGGACAGGCGTCCTACGAGCAGTACTTC.

The V call is TRBV4-2, the J call TRBJ1-3, with D perhaps TRBD1 (5 bases). Deletions cut 4 bases from V and 2 bases from J, with 12 bases between. The germline CDR1 and CDR2 sequences are LGHNA and YNFKEQ. There are 15 residues in the CDR3. CDR3 nucleotides: TGTGCCAGCAGCCTTCGGGGGAGCGCTGGAAACACCATATATTTT. Translation: CASSLRGSAGNTIYF.

The chain combines TRBV18 with TRBJ2-1, with unresolved D. V shed 3 bases and J shed 9 bases, with 12 bases lying between them. The CDR3 covers 13 residues. Per germline, CDR1 KGHSH and CDR2 LQKENI. This CDR3 is CASSPESRGEQFF. The CDR3 DNA is TGTGCCAGCTCACCGGAGTCTCGTGGTGAGCAGTTCTTC.

The rearrangement uses TRBV9 and TRBJ1-2; maybe TRBD1 (6 bases). The CDR3 extends over 14 amino acids. V was trimmed by 3 bases and J by 2 bases, leaving 11 bases between them. Germline V gene sequence: CDR1 SGDLS, CDR2 YYNGEE. As DNA, the CDR3 is TGTGCCAGCAGCGGAGAGGGGGAAAACTATGGCTACACCTTC. It specifies CASSGEGENYGYTF.

This clone was picked up one time. The rearrangement joins TRBV18 to TRBJ2-3, with TRBD2 as a possible D gene (6 bases). The germline CDR1 and CDR2 sequences are KGHSH and LQKENI. The V and J ends lost 5 bases and 0 bases respectively, with 15 bases between them. This CDR3 is 16 amino acids long. This CDR3 reads CASSTRGKASTDTQYF. The DNA for the CDR3 is TGTGCCAGCTCAACCCGGGGGAAGGCTAGCACAGATACGCAGTATTTT. The full variable domain, completed using reference TRBV18 and TRBJ2-3, is NAGVMQNPRHLVRRRGQEARLRCSPMKGHSHVYWYRQLPEEGLKFMVYLQKENIIDESGMPKERFSAEFPKEGPSILRIQQVVRGDSAAYFCASSTRGKASTDTQYFGPGTRLTVL.

The chain is built from TRBV6-6 and TRBJ2-3; 7 bases line up with TRBD2. V dropped 5 bases and J dropped 6; count of bases not matched to a gene: 11. The CDR3 runs 15 residues. Looked up from germline, CDR1 is MNHNY and CDR2 is SVGAGI (reference sequence). CDR3 sequence reads: CASSVLAGEKDTQYF. The CDR3 DNA follows: TGTGCCAGCAGTGTTCTCGCGGGAGAAAAGGATACGCAGTATTTT.

This sequence joins TRBV9 and TRBJ2-3, with 11 bases matching TRBD2. The CDR3 runs to 16 residues. With 3 bases clipped from V and 0 bases from J, the junction kept 3 bases outside the gene matches. Germline V gene sequence: CDR1 SGDLS, CDR2 YYNGEE. The CDR3 is CASSALAGGSTDTQYF. In DNA, the CDR3 is TGTGCCAGCAGCGCCCTAGCGGGAGGAAGCACAGATACGCAGTATTTT. Full variable domain (outside the CDR3, taken from reference TRBV9 and TRBJ2-3): DSGVTQTPKHLITATGQRVTLRCSPRSGDLSVYWYQQSLDQGLQFLIQYYNGEERAKGNILERFSAQQFPDLHSELNLSSLELGDSALYFCASSALAGGSTDTQYFGPGTRLTVL.

This sequence joins TRBV7-6 and TRBJ2-2; perhaps TRBD2 as D (6 bases). V lost 5 bases and J lost 6, with 22 bases in between. Looked up from germline, CDR1 is SGHVS and CDR2 is FNYEAQ. The CDR3 spans 17 residues. The CDR3: CASSPPRFGGGSGELFF. The CDR3, as DNA: TGTGCCAGCAGCCCTCCCCGTTTCGGGGGAGGTTCCGGGGAGCTGTTTTTT.

The genes are TRBV11-3 and TRBJ2-1; no definite D call. CDR1 is SGHNT and CDR2 is YENEEA in the germline V gene. The CDR3 runs 14 residues. With 3 bases removed from V and 6 bases from J, the gap between germline ends came to 12 bases. CDR3 in DNA: TGTGCCAGCAGCTTTCTGGTCCAGGTCAATGAGCAGTTCTTC. Encoded protein: CASSFLVQVNEQFF. The entire variable domain, with the rest obtained from reference TRBV11-3 and TRBJ2-1, is as follows: EAGVVQSPRYKIIEKKQPVAFWCNPISGHNTLYWYLQNLGQGPELLIRYENEEAVDDSQLPKDRFSAERLKGVDSTLKIQPAELGDSAVYLCASSFLVQVNEQFFGPGTRLTVL.

With respect to this clone: Within the sample, other DNA sequences also encode this same CDR3. V and J are TRBV30 and TRBJ2-2, with D possibly being TRBD1 (5 bases). Germline CDR1 GTSNPN, CDR2 SVGIG (reference sequence). CDR3 length: 13 residues. V lost 0 bases, J lost 7 bases, and 9 bases lay in between. DNA of the CDR3: TGTGCCTGGAGTGTACCAGGGAACGGGGAGCTGTTTTTT. Protein: CAWSVPGNGELFF.

V usage is TRBV9 and J usage is TRBJ2-3, with D maybe TRBD2 (5 bases). The CDR3 spans 14 residues. The V end lost 0 bases, the J end lost 7 bases, and 12 bases lay between the germline ends. From germline, CDR1 is SGDLS and CDR2 YYNGEE. The CDR3 reads CASSVEASLHTQYF. CDR3 DNA: TGTGCCAGCAGCGTAGAGGCTAGCTTGCATACGCAGTATTTT.

Points on this clone: This sample also contains other DNA sequences that code for the same CDR3. The chain couples TRBV27 to TRBJ2-7, with 7 bases aligning to TRBD1. Germline V lookup: CDR1 MNHEY, CDR2 SMNVEV (reference sequence). V shed 6 bases, J shed 1 base, and the junction held 3 bases outside the gene matches. The CDR3 spans 13 residues. The CDR3 DNA reads as TGTGCCAGCAGAAGACAGGGTTCCTACGAGCAGTACTTC. This encodes CASRRQGSYEQYF.

V usage is TRBV7-9 and J usage is TRBJ2-2, with D hard to call. Germline V lookup: CDR1 SEHNR, CDR2 FQNEAQ (reference sequence). The CDR3 runs to 15 residues. V gave up 0 bases and J gave up 1 base, with 6 bases separating them. CDR3 coding DNA: TGTGCCAGCAGCTTAGCGTCGGGGAACACCGGGGAGCTGTTTTTT. Its translation: CASSLASGNTGELFF.

This rearrangement joins TRBV10-3 to TRBJ1-1, with 8 nucleotides matching TRBD1. The CDR3 contains 15 residues. The trim removed 10 bases at V and 0 bases at J, leaving 10 bases unmatched. Germline CDR1 and CDR2: ENHRY and SYGVKD. Here the CDR3 reads CATKDTGGMNTEAFF. CDR3 in DNA: TGTGCCACCAAGGACACAGGGGGGATGAACACTGAAGCTTTCTTT.

This chain connects TRBV23-1 to TRBJ2-1; possible D gene TRBD1, 6 bases. TRBV23-1 counts as an open reading frame of uncertain function. The length of the CDR3 is 16 residues. V gave up 4 bases and J gave up 8 bases, with 21 bases separating them. The CDR3 is CASSRPGQGALYEQFF. Here the CDR3 DNA reads TGCGCCAGCAGTCGCCCGGGACAAGGGGCTTTGTATGAGCAGTTCTTC.

The genes are TRBV27 and TRBJ2-1; TRBD2 matches at 10 bases. The CDR3 has 19 amino acids. J was trimmed by 5 bases and V by 7 bases; bases with no gene match: 20. Germline CDR1 MNHEY, CDR2 SMNVEV (reference sequence). CDR3 nucleotides: TGTGCCAGCATTGTTGGGCTAGCGGGAGCCAAAGCACGAGACAATGAGCAGTTCTTC. It translates to CASIVGLAGAKARDNEQFF.

The rearrangement joins TRBV4-3 to TRBJ2-1; TRBD2 agrees at 12 bases. CDR3 length: 17 amino acids. The V segment lost 1 base and the J segment 6 bases; nucleotides outside the gene matches: 7. Germline CDR1 LGHNA, CDR2 YSLEER. CDR3 DNA: TGCGCCAGCAGCCAAGCAAGTAGACTAGCGGGGGCCAATGAGCAGTTCTTC. Translating gives CASSQASRLAGANEQFF.

The J gene is TRBJ1-5, the V gene TRBV2; unclear D gene. CDR3 length equals 14 residues. Per germline, CDR1 SNHLY and CDR2 FYNNEI. Trimming removed 6 bases at V and 0 bases at J, with 9 bases between. The CDR3 DNA reads TGTGCCAGCAGACAGAGTGATAGCAATCAGCCCCAGCATTTT. Translated, it gives CASRQSDSNQPQHF.

V is TRBV11-3 and J is TRBJ1-1, with D hard to call. Trimming took 6 bases from V and 5 from J, leaving 16 bases between them. Germline V lookup: CDR1 SGHNT, CDR2 YENEEA. The CDR3 runs 14 residues. The CDR3 loop is CASSPSSGRTEAFF. The DNA for the CDR3 is TGTGCCAGCAGTCCCAGCTCAGGTAGGACTGAAGCTTTCTTT. Combining the CDR3 with reference TRBV11-3 and TRBJ1-1 gives the whole variable domain EAGVVQSPRYKIIEKKQPVAFWCNPISGHNTLYWYLQNLGQGPELLIRYENEEAVDDSQLPKDRFSAERLKGVDSTLKIQPAELGDSAVYLCASSPSSGRTEAFFGQGTRLTVV.

V and J are TRBV19 and TRBJ2-5; tentative D call: TRBD1 (6 bases). Germline loops: CDR1 LNHDA, CDR2 SQIVND (reference sequence). The V end was cut by 5 bases, the J end by 4 bases, with 11 bases between. This CDR3 has 13 residues. The CDR3 protein is CASSPRQAETQYF. In DNA form, the CDR3 reads TGTGCCAGTAGTCCCAGACAGGCAGAGACCCAGTACTTC.

This chain joins TRBV25-1 and TRBJ2-3; D unclear. CDR3 size: 12 residues. Trimming left V 4 bases short and J 4 bases short, with 6 bases between. Germline assignment: CDR1 MGHDK and CDR2 SYGVNS. As DNA, the CDR3 is TGTGCCAGCAGTGGTTCCTCAGATACGCAGTATTTT. Amino acid sequence: CASSGSSDTQYF.

The rearrangement uses TRBV29-1 and TRBJ1-2, with 9 bases fitting TRBD1. The V segment lost 0 bases and the J segment 2 bases; nucleotides outside the gene matches: 4. From germline, CDR1 is SQVTM and CDR2 ANQGSEA. This CDR3 contains 15 residues. The CDR3 loop is CSVEDLGTGNYGYTF. Written as DNA, the CDR3 is TGCAGCGTTGAAGATTTGGGGACAGGGAACTATGGCTACACCTTC.

This clone was counted only a few times. This rearrangement joins TRBV27 to TRBJ2-7; D not resolved. CDR1 is MNHEY, CDR2 SMNVEV, per germline (reference sequence). The CDR3 runs 14 residues. With 5 bases removed from V and 0 bases from J, the gap between germline ends came to 11 bases. The CDR3 spells CASSPRSYSYEQYF. CDR3 coding DNA: TGTGCCAGCAGTCCACGGTCCTACTCCTACGAGCAGTACTTC.

The chain uses TRBV5-1 and TRBJ2-1, with D maybe TRBD2 (5 bases). Germline V gene data show CDR1 as SGHRS and CDR2 as YFSETQ. The CDR3 loop spans 14 amino acids. The germline V and J ends were trimmed by 4 bases and 5 bases, with 13 bases remaining between them. The CDR3 loop reads CASSTGIRNNEQFF. The CDR3, as DNA: TGCGCCAGCAGCACCGGGATTAGAAACAATGAGCAGTTCTTC.